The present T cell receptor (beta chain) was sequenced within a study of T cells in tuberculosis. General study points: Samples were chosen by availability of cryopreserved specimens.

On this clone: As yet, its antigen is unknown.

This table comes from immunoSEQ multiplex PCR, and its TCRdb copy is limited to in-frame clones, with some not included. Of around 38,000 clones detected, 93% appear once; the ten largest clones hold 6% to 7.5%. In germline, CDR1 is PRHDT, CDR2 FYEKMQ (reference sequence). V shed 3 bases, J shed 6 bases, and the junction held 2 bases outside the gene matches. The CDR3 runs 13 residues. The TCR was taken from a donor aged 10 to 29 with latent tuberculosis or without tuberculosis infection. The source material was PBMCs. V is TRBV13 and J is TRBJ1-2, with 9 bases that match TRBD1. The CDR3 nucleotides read TGTGCCAGCAGCTTTCGGACAGGGGATGGCTACACCTTC. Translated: CASSFRTGDGYTF.